The 8 T cell receptor beta chains presented below share a single source sample, sequenced in a study of OX40 agonist ivuxolimab in advanced cancers. The repertoire was sequenced with immunoSEQ multiplex PCR; TCRdb's copy has only in-frame clones and lacks some. The data hold around 72,000 clones, with roughly nine tenths observed a single time. The input for sequencing was CD4+ or CD8+ T cells sorted from blood, taken in a trial of the OX40 agonist ivuxolimab. The receptors come from an adult with an advanced solid tumor such as melanoma, head and neck, liver or kidney cancer.

The chain is built from TRBV28 and TRBJ2-3; D unresolved. V was shortened by 5 bases and J by 6 bases, with 12 bases between the two germline ends. This CDR3 contains 13 residues. CDR1 is MDHEN and CDR2 is SYDVKM in the germline V gene. The DNA of the CDR3 is TGTGCCAGCAGTCCAGGCGGTACGGATACGCAGTATTTT. It is translated as CASSPGGTDTQYF.

The chain recombines TRBV7-3 with TRBJ2-5; D gene uncertain. V gave up 6 bases and J gave up 9 bases, with 17 bases separating them. Germline CDR1 and CDR2: SGHTA and FQGTGA. This CDR3 spans 13 amino acids. CDR3 sequence: CASSWAEKGSQYF. The CDR3 DNA reads TGTGCCAGCAGTTGGGCGGAAAAAGGGTCCCAGTACTTC.

The V gene is TRBV18, the J gene TRBJ1-2; perhaps TRBD1 as D (5 bases). The CDR3 sequence is 16 residues long. Per the germline V gene, CDR1 is KGHSH and CDR2 is LQKENI. V was shortened by 6 bases and J by 4 bases, with 21 bases between the two germline ends. CDR3 sequence reads: CASSPTTTAGSYGYTF. In DNA form, the CDR3 reads TGTGCCAGCTCCCCTACTACCACGGCAGGGAGCTATGGCTACACCTTC.

The chain is built from TRBV4-3 and TRBJ2-2; maybe TRBD1 (5 bases). The length of the CDR3 is 18 residues. The germline V gene encodes CDR1 LGHNA and CDR2 YSLEER. Between the trimmed V and J ends, which lost 0 bases and 0 bases, there was a span of 14 bases. The CDR3 region has the DNA TGCGCCAGCAGCCAAGAAGCAGGGATTTCCGCGAACACCGGGGAGCTGTTTTTT. It specifies CASSQEAGISANTGELFF.

The chain uses TRBV19 and TRBJ1-1; a weak D match, TRBD1 (6 bases). CDR1 and CDR2 (germline): LNHDA, SQIVND (reference sequence). This CDR3 comprises 14 residues. Between the trimmed V and J ends, which lost 3 bases and 6 bases, there was a span of 14 bases. CDR3 bases: TGTGCCAGTAGTATCGGAGGGACAACAGCTGAAGCTTTCTTT. It yields the protein CASSIGGTTAEAFF.

The rearrangement links TRBV10-2 to TRBJ2-5; a weak D match, TRBD1 (7 bases). The V gene lost 10 bases and the J gene lost 2 bases, with 17 bases spanning the gap. The CDR3 is 14 residues long. Germline values: CDR1 WSHSY, CDR2 SAAADI. The CDR3 DNA reads TGCGCCACCTCGCGGGACAGCTCTCAAGAGACCCAGTACTTC. Residues: CATSRDSSQETQYF.

Comments on this clone: Relative to the germline gene, one junction end is altered; a read error may explain this. The chain combines TRBV5-1 with TRBJ1-3; D might be TRBD1 (5 bases). The CDR3 totals 14 residues. Per germline, CDR1 SGHRS and CDR2 YFSETQ. The CDR3 nucleotides read TGCGCCAGCAGATTGGACATCTCTGGAAACACCATATATTTT. It is translated as CASRLDISGNTIYF.

The chain employs TRBV6-6 and TRBJ1-5; D unclear. Germline V lookup: CDR1 MNHNY, CDR2 SVGAGI (reference sequence). There are 12 residues in the CDR3. The germline V and J ends were trimmed by 2 bases and 10 bases, with 9 bases remaining between them. CDR3 sequence: CASSYRTGPQHF. DNA of the CDR3: TGTGCCAGCAGTTACAGGACCGGACCCCAGCATTTT.